This T cell receptor beta chain was sequenced for a study of T cell responses to AZD1222 COVID-19 vaccine. With regard to this clone: Its target is not known.

Clones were read by immunoSEQ multiplex PCR, and TCRdb kept only the in-frame ones, dropping some. The table lists roughly 160,000 clones, around 90% of them singletons. Findings of the study overall: Targeting of unmutated variant regions was reportedly seen in nearly half of spike-specific TCRs. Possibly, clonal diversity was underestimated; donors were largely white British and included more females.

The junction had 0 bases not matched to a gene; V was cut back by 5 bases and J by 1 base. CDR1 and CDR2 (germline): MNHEY, SVGAGI. The CDR3 sequence is 13 residues long. The sequences come from peripheral blood, collected on day 0 of AZD1222 vaccination. V gene TRBV6-5 combines with J gene TRBJ2-5; 8 positions agree with TRBD1. This TCR derives from an adult in good health. The CDR3, as DNA: TGTGCCAGCAGTACAGGGGGCCAAGAGACCCAGTACTTC. Its protein product is CASSTGGQETQYF.